The 32 T cell receptor beta chains in this list originate from one sample, sequenced in a study of cytomegalovirus exposure and HLA in healthy donors. Both 60 Vbeta primers and 13 Jbeta primers went into the PCR. Produced via immunoSEQ multiplex PCR; TCRdb's table is partial and in-frame only. The table lists more than 85,000 clones, 76% of them singletons. Input material: PBMCs. Receptors originate from a woman in her 50s in good health and CMV-seropositive.

The chain employs TRBV9 and TRBJ2-1; 9 bases are shared with TRBD2. The V and J ends lost 4 bases and 4 bases, in that order; junction bases with no gene match: 6. The CDR3 contains 15 residues. CDR1 and CDR2 from the germline V gene are SGDLS and YYNGEE. CDR3 loop: CASSRFAGGYNEQFF. The CDR3 nucleotides read TGTGCCAGCAGCCGTTTCGCGGGGGGGTACAATGAGCAGTTCTTC. Full variable domain (missing parts from reference TRBV9 and TRBJ2-1): DSGVTQTPKHLITATGQRVTLRCSPRSGDLSVYWYQQSLDQGLQFLIQYYNGEERAKGNILERFSAQQFPDLHSELNLSSLELGDSALYFCASSRFAGGYNEQFFGPGTRLTVL.

This chain joins TRBV9 and TRBJ2-3, with 10 nucleotides matching TRBD2. CDR1 is SGDLS, CDR2 YYNGEE, per germline. With 4 bases clipped from V and 6 bases from J, the junction kept 8 bases outside the gene matches. The CDR3 runs 15 residues. CDR3 residues: CASSTRLAGGDTQYF. The CDR3 DNA reads TGTGCCAGCAGCACCCGATTAGCGGGAGGTGATACGCAGTATTTT.

The genes are TRBV7-7 and TRBJ2-5; D possibly corresponds to TRBD1 (5 bases). CDR3 length: 14 amino acids. Trimming took off 0 bases at V and 6 bases at J, with 11 bases between the two ends. CDR1 and CDR2 (germline): SSHAT, FNYEAQ (reference sequence). CDR3 residues: CASSLAGAQKTQYF. CDR3 nucleotides: TGTGCCAGCAGCTTAGCTGGGGCCCAGAAGACCCAGTACTTC.

The chain has TRBV19 and TRBJ2-1, with TRBD2 identical over 11 bases. CDR1 is LNHDA, CDR2 SQIVND, per germline (reference sequence). J gave up 10 bases and V 3 bases, and 5 bases lay outside the gene matches. The CDR3 extends over 14 amino acids. The CDR3 DNA sequence: TGTGCCAGTAGTATCGAACTAGCGGGAGACGAGCAGTTCTTC. Translating it yields CASSIELAGDEQFF.

The chain combines TRBV11-3 with TRBJ2-1, with 8 bases identical to TRBD1. Trimming cost V 1 base and J 7 bases; bases outside gene matches: 6. CDR3 length equals 15 residues. Germline V gene lookup returns CDR1 SGHNT and CDR2 YENEEA. The CDR3 coding sequence is TGTGCCAGCAGCTTAGGGCCAGGGGGCCGGAATGAGCAGTTCTTC. Its protein is CASSLGPGGRNEQFF. Full variable domain (missing parts from reference TRBV11-3 and TRBJ2-1): EAGVVQSPRYKIIEKKQPVAFWCNPISGHNTLYWYLQNLGQGPELLIRYENEEAVDDSQLPKDRFSAERLKGVDSTLKIQPAELGDSAVYLCASSLGPGGRNEQFFGPGTRLTVL.

The V gene is TRBV7-3, the J gene TRBJ2-7; TRBD1 aligns across 10 bases. The CDR3 spans 14 residues. V lost 2 bases to trimming and J lost 5 bases; unmatched junction nucleotides: 3. Germline-derived CDR1 and CDR2 are SGHTA and FQGTGA. CDR3 amino acids: CASSLGDRGHEQYF. The CDR3 nucleotides read TGTGCCAGCAGCTTAGGGGACAGGGGCCACGAGCAGTACTTC.

Details on this clone: At one end, the junction sequence differs from germline, possibly due to a read error. The gene calls are TRBV2 and TRBJ2-6, with D possibly matching TRBD1 (6 bases). The CDR3 is 15 amino acids. Germline V gene lookup returns CDR1 SNHLY and CDR2 FYNNEI. CDR3 nucleotide sequence: TGTGCCAGTGGCCGTCAGGGGTCTGGGGCCAACGGCCTGACTTTC. This encodes CASGRQGSGANGLTF.

The rearrangement joins TRBV29-1 to TRBJ1-2; the D gene is possibly TRBD1 (6 bases). Trimming shortened V by 6 bases and J by 8 bases, and 19 bases separated the two germline ends. From germline, CDR1 is SQVTM and CDR2 ANQGSEA. This CDR3 contains 13 residues. CDR3 loop: CSVVHGGSRGYTF. CDR3 sequence (DNA): TGCAGCGTCGTACATGGGGGCTCCCGAGGCTACACCTTC.

V usage is TRBV5-5 and J usage is TRBJ2-5; a possible D gene is TRBD1 (6 bases). The J call is uncertain, as TRBJ2-7 better fits the DNA end. Per germline, CDR1 SGHKS and CDR2 YYEKEE (reference sequence). The CDR3 runs to 16 residues. The CDR3 DNA follows: TGTGCCAGCAGCTGGGGACAACGGGCCGGCTCCTACGAGCAGTACTTC. Amino acid sequence: CASSWGQRAGSYEQYF.

The gene calls are TRBV5-1 and TRBJ1-4; a weak D match, TRBD1 (5 bases). V gave up 0 bases and J gave up 7 bases, with 10 bases separating them. The CDR3 consists of 14 residues. Germline V lookup: CDR1 SGHRS, CDR2 YFSETQ. The CDR3 protein is CASSLVQGTEKLFF. In DNA form, the CDR3 reads TGCGCCAGCAGCTTGGTGCAGGGTACTGAAAAACTGTTTTTT.

This clone has only a few counts. V usage is TRBV6-4 and J usage is TRBJ2-1; 13 nucleotides agree with TRBD2. This CDR3 contains 15 residues. CDR1 and CDR2 (germline): MRHNA, SNTAGT. The junction had 1 base not matched to a gene; V was cut back by 2 bases and J by 6 bases. The CDR3 loop reads CASSDTSGGANEQFF. The DNA for the CDR3 is TGTGCCAGCAGTGACACTAGCGGGGGGGCCAATGAGCAGTTCTTC.

This clone occurred a few times. This chain connects TRBV5-8 to TRBJ1-6, with TRBD1 identical over 8 bases. The J segment lost 11 bases and the V segment lost 2 bases, leaving 9 bases of the junction unmatched. Germline CDR1 is SGHTS and CDR2 is YDEGEE. CDR3 length: 15 residues. Written as DNA, the CDR3 is TGTGCCAGCAGCTTCCGGACAGGGAATGTGACACCCCTCCACTTT. Its translation is CASSFRTGNVTPLHF.

The gene calls are TRBV4-3 and TRBJ2-7; TRBD1 matches at 9 bases. Germline loops: CDR1 LGHNA, CDR2 YSLEER. This CDR3 spans 13 amino acids. V gave up 4 bases and J gave up 3 bases; unmatched junction bases: 1. The CDR3 reads CASSRDRDYEQYF. CDR3 nucleotides: TGCGCCAGCAGCCGGGACAGGGACTACGAGCAGTACTTC.

The chain combines TRBV2 with TRBJ2-5, with D unresolved. With 3 bases removed from V and 1 base from J, the gap between germline ends came to 9 bases. Germline CDR1 is SNHLY and CDR2 is FYNNEI. The CDR3 sequence is 14 residues long. CDR3 sequence reads: CASSDLPGQETQYF. CDR3 nucleotide sequence: TGTGCCAGCAGTGATTTACCCGGCCAAGAGACCCAGTACTTC. Full variable domain (outside the CDR3, taken from reference TRBV2 and TRBJ2-5): EPEVTQTPSHQVTQMGQEVILRCVPISNHLYFYWYRQILGQKVEFLVSFYNNEISEKSEIFDDQFSVERPDGSNFTLKIRSTKLEDSAMYFCASSDLPGQETQYFGPGTRLLVL.

This rearrangement joins TRBV27 to TRBJ1-1; 9 nucleotides align to TRBD1. This CDR3 spans 17 amino acids. V gave up 6 bases and J gave up 3 bases; unmatched junction bases: 14. Germline V gene lookup returns CDR1 MNHEY and CDR2 SMNVEV (reference sequence). In nucleotides, the CDR3 is TGTGCCAGCAGCAGGGAGGGACAGGGCCTACTTGACACTGAAGCTTTCTTT. This sequence encodes CASSREGQGLLDTEAFF.

The chain uses TRBV7-2 and TRBJ2-5, with no clear D. This CDR3 spans 15 amino acids. The germline gives CDR1 SGHTA, CDR2 FQGNSA. Trimming pared 1 base from V and 2 bases from J, leaving 11 bases between. For the CDR3, the DNA is TGTGCCAGCAGCTTAGGGAGTAGAGAGCAAGAGACCCAGTACTTC. This translates into CASSLGSREQETQYF.

The J gene is TRBJ2-5, the V gene TRBV6-1, with D possibly being TRBD2 (6 bases). There are 12 residues in the CDR3. In germline, CDR1 is MNHNS, CDR2 SASEGT. Trimming stripped 5 bases from V and 5 bases from J, with 9 bases between. The CDR3 region has the DNA TGTGCCAGCAGTTGGGGGGAGGAGACCCAGTACTTC. Translation: CASSWGEETQYF.

This chain links TRBV7-3 with TRBJ2-1; D possibly corresponds to TRBD1 (5 bases). Germline CDR1 is SGHTA and CDR2 is FQGTGA. V lost 1 base and J lost 5, with 9 bases in between. This CDR3 contains 14 residues. CDR3 sequence (DNA): TGTGCCAGCAGCTTAAACGGCAGGGACAATGAGCAGTTCTTC. It specifies CASSLNGRDNEQFF.

The J gene is TRBJ1-4, the V gene TRBV5-1; 9 bases fit TRBD1. The CDR3 has 15 residues. The germline V gene has CDR1 SGHRS and CDR2 YFSETQ. V lost 4 bases and J lost 6; bases outside the gene matches: 7. CDR3 loop: CASSGTGNPYEKLFF. The CDR3 DNA sequence: TGCGCCAGCAGCGGGACAGGGAATCCGTATGAAAAACTGTTTTTT.

V is TRBV6-5 and J is TRBJ2-5; possibly TRBD1 for D (7 bases). The CDR3 loop spans 15 amino acids. Germline lookup yields CDR1 MNHEY and CDR2 SVGAGI. V was cut by 6 bases and J by 5 bases, with 19 bases left in between. The CDR3 loop is CASRRRGQSDETQYF. The CDR3 DNA follows: TGTGCCAGCAGGCGGAGGGGACAGTCAGACGAGACCCAGTACTTC.

Of note for this clone: The same CDR3 arises from other DNA sequences in this sample as well. The chain employs TRBV9 and TRBJ2-3; maybe TRBD1 (6 bases). The V and J ends lost 8 bases and 3 bases respectively, with 13 bases between them. CDR1 SGDLS and CDR2 YYNGEE come from the germline V gene. The CDR3 is 13 residues long. The CDR3 coding sequence is TGTGCCAGTAGCATAACAGGGACAGATACGCAGTATTTT. Its protein is CASSITGTDTQYF.

V gene TRBV4-1 combines with J gene TRBJ2-1; D not certain. The CDR3 consists of 13 residues. The germline gives CDR1 MGHRA, CDR2 YSYEKL. V was trimmed by 1 base and J by 8 bases, leaving 9 bases between them. The chain's CDR3 is CASSQGPQDEQFF. The CDR3, as DNA: TGCGCCAGCAGCCAAGGCCCCCAGGATGAGCAGTTCTTC.

The V call is TRBV29-1, the J call TRBJ1-5; 9 bases line up with TRBD1. Looked up from germline, CDR1 is SQVTM and CDR2 is ANQGSEA. The CDR3 is 14 residues long. Trimming cost V 6 bases and J 6 bases; bases outside gene matches: 9. CDR3: CSVGGQGGGQPQHF. CDR3 bases: TGCAGCGTGGGGGGACAGGGAGGCGGTCAGCCCCAGCATTTT.

For this clone: The junction differs from germline at one of its ends, possibly a read error. Other DNA sequences in this specimen translate into the identical CDR3. The chain carries TRBV11-1 and TRBJ1-1; 8 nucleotides match TRBD1. The V gene's germline CDR1 is SGHAT and CDR2 FQDESV (reference sequence). The CDR3 runs 14 residues. CDR3 residues: CASSSTTGVGKAFF. CDR3 nucleotides: TGTGCTAGCAGCTCGACGACAGGGGTTGGGAAAGCTTTCTTT.

The CDR3 DNA reads TGTGCCAGCAGCTTAGATGGCCCCTTAGATACGCAGTATTTT. Translating gives CASSLDGPLDTQYF. The rearrangement links TRBV11-2 to TRBJ2-3; D gene uncertain. CDR3 length: 14 residues. The V and J ends lost 0 bases and 5 bases respectively, with 9 bases between them. Germline lookup yields CDR1 SGHAT and CDR2 FQNNGV.

The V call is TRBV10-3, the J call TRBJ2-7; 7 nucleotides line up with TRBD1. The junction had 4 bases not matched to a gene; V was cut back by 10 bases and J by 1 base. This CDR3 is built from 12 residues. From germline, CDR1 is ENHRY and CDR2 SYGVKD. Here the CDR3 reads CATGDSSYEQYF. In DNA, the CDR3 is TGTGCCACAGGGGACAGTTCCTACGAGCAGTACTTC.

The V and J genes are TRBV4-3 and TRBJ2-3; perhaps D is TRBD1 or TRBD2 (6 bases each). This CDR3 is built from 15 residues. V was shortened by 4 bases and J by 3 bases, with 14 bases between the two germline ends. CDR1 is LGHNA and CDR2 is YSLEER in the germline V gene. As DNA, the CDR3 is TGCGCCAGCAGCCGAGAGGGGGGAGATACAGATACGCAGTATTTT. Its translation: CASSREGGDTDTQYF.

The rearrangement joins TRBV18 to TRBJ2-3; possible D gene TRBD1, 5 bases. Per germline, CDR1 KGHSH and CDR2 LQKENI. V lost 3 bases and J lost 3, with 13 bases in between. This CDR3 is built from 15 residues. DNA of the CDR3: TGTGCCAGCTCACCGTCGGCAGGGCTAACAGATACGCAGTATTTT. Translation: CASSPSAGLTDTQYF.

This chain joins TRBV11-3 and TRBJ2-5; TRBD2 matches 12 bases. The CDR3 loop spans 16 amino acids. V shed 5 bases and J 1 base; nucleotides not matched to a gene: 5. Germline-derived CDR1 and CDR2 are SGHNT and YENEEA. The CDR3 DNA reads TGTGCCAGCAGCCCCGGGACTAGCGGGCCCCAAGAGACCCAGTACTTC. Encoded protein: CASSPGTSGPQETQYF.

This chain links TRBV5-1 with TRBJ1-2; 7 nucleotides match TRBD1. The length of the CDR3 is 13 residues. Unmatched junction bases numbered 9, after V lost 5 bases and J lost 8 bases. Per germline, CDR1 SGHRS and CDR2 YFSETQ. CDR3 region: CASRETGVRGYTF. As DNA, the CDR3 is TGCGCCAGCAGGGAAACAGGGGTGCGAGGCTACACCTTC.

The chain combines TRBV5-4 with TRBJ2-7, with D unclear. This CDR3 has 15 amino acids. Germline V lookup: CDR1 SGHNT, CDR2 YYREEE (reference sequence). V was shortened by 4 bases and J by 5 bases, with 19 bases between the two germline ends. The CDR3 coding sequence is TGTGCCAGCAGCCCTCCCGCAGGAACATTGGACGAGCAGTACTTC. Its protein product is CASSPPAGTLDEQYF. Supplemented by reference TRBV5-4 and TRBJ2-7, the full variable domain reads ETGVTQSPTHLIKTRGQQVTLRCSSQSGHNTVSWYQQALGQGPQFIFQYYREEENGRGNFPPRFSGLQFPNYSSELNVNALELDDSALYLCASSPPAGTLDEQYFGPGTRLTVT.

The J gene is TRBJ2-7, the V gene TRBV19, with D possibly matching TRBD1 (5 bases). This CDR3 has 15 amino acids. The V gene lost 5 bases and the J gene lost 3 bases, with 17 bases spanning the gap. Germline lookup yields CDR1 LNHDA and CDR2 SQIVND (reference sequence). The CDR3 DNA reads as TGTGCCAGTAGTCCAGTAGGGGTGGATTTCTACGAGCAGTACTTC. It translates to CASSPVGVDFYEQYF.